This T cell receptor beta chain was recovered during a study of lymphopenia after photon versus proton radiotherapy. Sequencing used immunoSEQ multiplex PCR; TCRdb keeps in-frame clones, though not all of them. Among some 15,000 clones, roughly 84% were seen once, and the ten largest hold about 20%. V lost 7 bases and J lost 5; bases outside the gene matches: 6. This CDR3 comprises 14 residues. The germline gives CDR1 MNHNY, CDR2 SVGAGI (reference sequence). The V gene is TRBV6-6, the J gene TRBJ2-7; the match to TRBD1 covers 12 bases. The clonotype originates from a man between 70 and 80 years old with pancreatic cancer. The material sequenced was peripheral blood, taken from a patient treated with proton-based radiotherapy. CDR3 in DNA: TGTGCCAGCAAGATGGGACAGGGGGCCCACGAGCAGTACTTC. Encoded protein: CASKMGQGAHEQYF.